This passage covers 8 T cell receptor beta chains from one sample sequenced in a study of cytomegalovirus exposure and HLA in healthy donors. TCRdb's copy holds only in-frame clones and misses some; the assay was immunoSEQ multiplex PCR. The sample consists of 90,000 or so clones, about 96% of them appearing once. The source material was PBMCs. The receptors here all came from a man younger than 35 in good health and CMV-seronegative.

This rearrangement joins TRBV7-9 to TRBJ2-1; TRBD2 aligns across 12 bases. The V and J ends lost 5 bases and 9 bases, in that order; junction bases with no gene match: 8. CDR1 is SEHNR and CDR2 is FQNEAQ in the germline V gene (reference sequence). The length of the CDR3 is 15 residues. The CDR3 loop is CASSRRLAGVGEQFF. CDR3 DNA: TGTGCCAGCAGCCGACGACTAGCGGGAGTGGGTGAGCAGTTCTTC.

The V and J genes are TRBV5-1 and TRBJ1-2, with 7 bases fitting TRBD1. This CDR3 comprises 14 residues. J was trimmed by 2 bases and V by 5 bases; bases with no gene match: 6. Germline V CDR1 and CDR2: SGHRS, YFSETQ. This CDR3 is CASRRTGENYGYTF. The CDR3 DNA is TGCGCCAGCAGGAGAACAGGGGAAAACTATGGCTACACCTTC.

V and J are TRBV5-6 and TRBJ1-5, with D possibly being TRBD1 (6 bases). Germline-derived CDR1 and CDR2 are SGHDT and YYEEEE. V lost 3 bases, J lost 2 bases, and 15 bases lay in between. The CDR3 loop spans 16 amino acids. Here the CDR3 DNA reads TGTGCCAGCAGCTGGGGGGGCAGGAGCGGCAATCAGCCCCAGCATTTT. Its translation is CASSWGGRSGNQPQHF. Drawing the rest from reference TRBV5-6 and TRBJ1-5, the complete variable domain is DAGVTQSPTHLIKTRGQQVTLRCSPKSGHDTVSWYQQALGQGPQFIFQYYEEEERQRGNFPDRFSGHQFPNYSSELNVNALLLGDSALYLCASSWGGRSGNQPQHFGDGTRLSIL.

The chain recombines TRBV7-9 with TRBJ2-1; 15 nucleotides align to TRBD2. The length of the CDR3 is 16 residues. CDR1 is SEHNR, CDR2 FQNEAQ, per germline (reference sequence). V shed 5 bases, J shed 4 bases, and the junction held 3 bases outside the gene matches. CDR3 nucleotide sequence: TGTGCCAGCAGCCGGACTAGCGGGAGGGAATACAATGAGCAGTTCTTC. Translation: CASSRTSGREYNEQFF.

V usage is TRBV10-2 and J usage is TRBJ2-2, with D tentatively TRBD1 (5 bases). The CDR3 spans 14 residues. V was pared by 8 bases and J by 4 bases, with 14 bases between. CDR1 WSHSY and CDR2 SAAADI come from the germline V gene. CDR3 sequence reads: CASRPDQGTGELFF. CDR3 in DNA: TGCGCCAGCCGACCGGACCAGGGCACCGGGGAGCTGTTTTTT.

This clone appeared a single time. The chain employs TRBV19 and TRBJ1-2, with TRBD1 identical over 8 bases. Germline V lookup: CDR1 LNHDA, CDR2 SQIVND (reference sequence). V lost 7 bases to trimming and J lost 3 bases; unmatched junction nucleotides: 13. This CDR3 contains 16 residues. DNA for the CDR3: TGTGCCAGTACACCCGCGGGTCGGGGACAGGACTATGGCTACACCTTC. The encoded protein is CASTPAGRGQDYGYTF.

The CDR3 here is CASSPASSGRIDTQYF. The CDR3 bases are TGTGCCAGCAGCCCCGCGTCTAGCGGGAGGATAGATACGCAGTATTTT. The chain employs TRBV5-4 and TRBJ2-3; TRBD2 matches at 11 bases. Trimming removed 4 bases from V and 5 bases from J; junction bases left unmatched: 9. Germline CDR1 and CDR2: SGHNT and YYREEE (reference sequence). CDR3 length: 16 amino acids.

The rearrangement links TRBV6-1 to TRBJ2-7; 7 positions agree with TRBD1. The CDR3 has 17 residues. V shed 2 bases and J 0 bases; nucleotides not matched to a gene: 10. Germline loops: CDR1 MNHNS, CDR2 SASEGT. CDR3 residues: CASSESRLDRRSYEQYF. The CDR3 nucleotides read TGTGCCAGCAGTGAATCGAGACTGGACAGGCGCTCCTACGAGCAGTACTTC.